Listed below are T cell receptor beta chains from one sample, sequenced in a study of blood T cell repertoires in COVID-19. TCRdb's copy holds only in-frame clones and misses some; the assay was immunoSEQ multiplex PCR. The sample has around 72,000 clones, over 70% seen once. Material for sequencing was peripheral blood. Receptors originate from a man aged 50-59 years with active COVID-19. Both conserved end residues are part of each CDR3. D genes are given only for firm matches. Clone size is stated in some rows and not others, as once, few, many or a class when expanded.

>TRBD1|NA|TRBJ2-2|TRBV3-1/TRBV3-2
CASSTRRGRTGGNTGELFF
TGTGCCAGCAGCACCCGACGTGGGCGGACAGGGGGCAACACCGGGGAGCTGTTTTTT
>NA|NA|TRBJ1-5|TRBV28
CASSFGGNPPRQPQHF
TGTGCCAGCAGTTTCGGGGGAAACCCCCCAAGACAGCCCCAGCATTTT
>TRBD2|NA|TRBJ2-2|TRBV30
CAWRGLAGAGELFF
TGTGCCTGGAGAGGACTAGCGGGGGCTGGGGAGCTGTTTTTT
>NA|NA|TRBJ1-5|TRBV27
CASRNTGISNQPQHF
TGTGCCAGCAGGAACACAGGGATTAGCAATCAGCCCCAGCATTTT
>TRBD1|NA|TRBJ1-2|TRBV13
CASSLWGTGDPSGYTF
TGTGCCAGCAGCTTATGGGGGACAGGGGATCCATCTGGCTACACCTTC
>TRBD1|NA|TRBJ2-7|TRBV7-2
CASSAGQGPYEQYF
TGTGCCAGCAGCGCGGGACAGGGCCCCTACGAGCAGTACTTC
>NA|NA|TRBJ2-5|TRBV7-9
CASSLSAETQYF
TGTGCCAGCAGCTTATCCGCGGAGACCCAGTACTTC
>TRBD2|NA|TRBJ2-3|TRBV5-1
CASSVGLAGGPGDTQYF
TGCGCCAGCAGCGTGGGATTAGCGGGAGGGCCGGGAGATACGCAGTATTTT
>NA|NA|TRBJ2-3|TRBV28
CASSHPPRLDILDTQYF
TGTGCCAGCAGCCATCCACCAAGACTAGATATCTTAGATACGCAGTATTTT
>NA|once|TRBJ2-7|TRBV28
CASSSHTSPSDEQYF
TGTGCCAGCAGTTCCCACACGTCCCCGTCTGACGAGCAGTACTTC
>NA|NA|TRBJ1-2|TRBV7-3
CASSRTVQEGEVYGYTF
TGTGCCAGCAGCCGAACAGTACAGGAAGGAGAAGTCTATGGCTACACCTTC
>NA|NA|TRBJ1-2|TRBV25-1
CASARDSYTF
TGTGCCAGCGCGAGGGATAGCTACACCTTC
>TRBD1|NA|TRBJ2-7|TRBV29-1
CSVQTQTGGSYEQYF
TGCAGCGTTCAAACCCAGACAGGGGGCTCTTACGAGCAGTACTTC
>NA|NA|TRBJ2-2|TRBV18
CASSPPQGRDTGELFF
TGTGCCAGCTCACCGCCGCAGGGGCGCGACACCGGGGAGCTGTTTTTT
>NA|NA|TRBJ1-5|TRBV7-2
CASSFSGGLNQPQHF
TGTGCCAGCAGCTTTAGCGGGGGACTTAATCAGCCCCAGCATTTT
>TRBD1|NA|TRBJ1-5|TRBV4-1
CASSQKTGVVNQPQHF
TGCGCCAGCAGCCAGAAAACAGGGGTCGTCAATCAGCCCCAGCATTTT
>NA|NA|TRBJ1-3|TRBV4-3
CASSSGDNSGNTIYF
TGCGCCAGCAGTTCAGGGGACAACTCTGGAAACACCATATATTTT
>NA|NA|TRBJ2-7|TRBV6-2/TRBV6-3
CASSYLGSTGRYEQYF
TGTGCCAGCAGTTACCTCGGTTCGACGGGTCGGTACGAGCAGTACTTC
>TRBD1|NA|TRBJ1-6|TRBV5-1
CASSWGQGNSPLHF
TGCGCCAGCAGCTGGGGACAGGGTAATTCACCCCTCCACTTT
>NA|once|TRBJ1-5|TRBV5-6
CASSSSPGQPQHF
TGTGCCAGCAGCTCCTCGCCGGGTCAGCCCCAGCATTTT
>NA|NA|TRBJ1-5|TRBV4-1
CASSQQGFNQPQHF
TGCGCCAGCAGCCAACAGGGCTTCAATCAGCCCCAGCATTTT
>TRBD2|NA|TRBJ2-3|TRBV3-1/TRBV3-2
CASSQELAGTDTQYF
TGTGCCAGCAGCCAAGAACTAGCGGGCACAGATACGCAGTATTTT
>TRBD1|few|TRBJ1-5|TRBV2
CASSGQGRDNQPQHF
TGTGCCAGCAGTGGACAGGGCCGGGACAATCAGCCCCAGCATTTT
>TRBD1|NA|TRBJ2-7|TRBV7-8
CASSRTGSTYEQYF
TGTGCCAGCAGCCGGACAGGGAGCACCTACGAGCAGTACTTC
>NA|NA|TRBJ1-6|TRBV6-2/TRBV6-3
CASSFEGYNSPLHF
TGTGCCAGCAGTTTCGAGGGCTATAATTCACCCCTCCACTTT
>NA|NA|TRBJ2-2|TRBV6-5
CASKQANTGELFF
TGTGCCAGCAAGCAGGCAAACACCGGGGAGCTGTTTTTT
>TRBD1|NA|TRBJ1-2|TRBV6-2/TRBV6-3
CASSPPGTGGAGGYTF
TGTGCCAGCAGCCCCCCCGGGACAGGGGGCGCGGGAGGCTACACCTTC
>NA|NA|TRBJ1-5|TRBV2
CASSYSNQPQHF
TGTGCCAGCAGTTATAGCAATCAGCCCCAGCATTTT
>NA|NA|TRBJ2-1|TRBV14
CASSQVPIYGEQFF
TGTGCCAGCAGCCAAGTCCCTATTTACGGTGAGCAGTTCTTC
>NA|NA|TRBJ2-3|TRBV7-6
CASSPRAGDTQYF
TGTGCCAGCAGCCCCAGGGCGGGGGATACGCAGTATTTT
>TRBD2|NA|TRBJ2-2|TRBV9
CASSVALAGGTTGELFF
TGTGCCAGCAGCGTAGCCCTAGCGGGGGGTACCACCGGGGAGCTGTTTTTT
>TRBD1|once|TRBJ2-7|TRBV5-1
CASSLEPGGFYEQYF
TGCGCCAGCAGCTTGGAGCCAGGGGGCTTTTACGAGCAGTACTTC
>TRBD2|NA|TRBJ2-3|TRBV24-1
CATSDPTSGRGDTQYF
TGTGCCACCAGTGACCCGACTAGCGGGAGAGGAGATACGCAGTATTTT
>TRBD2|once|TRBJ2-7|TRBV30
CAWRDGTSGYKWYF
TGTGCCTGGAGGGACGGGACTAGCGGGTACAAATGGTACTTC
>TRBD1|NA|TRBJ1-2|TRBV4-3
CASSQGLSGQALSGGYTF
TGCGCCAGCAGCCAGGGTCTCTCAGGACAGGCCCTTTCGGGTGGCTACACCTTC
>TRBD1|NA|TRBJ2-1|TRBV7-8
CASSIGTGVEQFF
TGTGCCAGCAGCATCGGGACAGGAGTAGAGCAGTTCTTC
>NA|NA|TRBJ2-2|TRBV27
CASIPLTGSSAGELFF
TGTGCCAGCATTCCTTTGACAGGCTCGTCTGCAGGGGAGCTGTTTTTT
>TRBD2|NA|TRBJ2-1|TRBV7-2
CASSLAGTSDQQFF
TGTGCCAGCAGCTTAGCGGGGACTAGCGATCAGCAGTTCTTC
>TRBD2|NA|TRBJ2-7|TRBV7-8
CASSLGGRAYEQYF
TGTGCCAGCAGCTTAGGCGGGAGGGCCTACGAGCAGTACTTC
>NA|once|TRBJ1-1|TRBV4-1
CASSQYPQGVTEAFF
TGCGCCAGCAGCCAATACCCACAGGGAGTCACTGAAGCTTTCTTT
>NA|NA|TRBJ2-2|TRBV29-1
CSVGESPTGELFF
TGCAGCGTTGGGGAGTCGCCCACCGGGGAGCTGTTTTTT
>NA|NA|TRBJ2-7|TRBV10-3
CAISDEYEQYF
TGTGCCATCAGTGACGAGTACGAGCAGTACTTC
>TRBD1|NA|TRBJ1-2|TRBV6-5
CASRNLRGNYGYTF
TGTGCCAGCAGGAACCTCAGGGGGAACTATGGCTACACCTTC
>NA|NA|TRBJ1-2|TRBV15
CATSRDVRQKNYGYTF
TGTGCCACCAGCAGAGATGTCCGACAGAAGAATTATGGCTACACCTTC
>NA|NA|TRBJ2-4|TRBV5-1
CASSRDTVKDIQYF
TGCGCCAGCAGCAGGGACACGGTGAAGGACATTCAGTACTTC
>TRBD2|NA|TRBJ2-7|TRBV18
CASSPVWTSGSSYEQYF
TGTGCCAGCTCACCGGTCTGGACTAGCGGGAGTAGCTACGAGCAGTACTTC
>NA|NA|TRBJ2-2|TRBV7-2
CASRASGVPGELFF
TGTGCCAGCAGAGCTTCAGGGGTTCCCGGGGAGCTGTTTTTT
>NA|NA|TRBJ2-7|TRBV2
CASSERGHNSYEQYF
TGTGCCAGCAGTGAACGGGGACATAACTCCTACGAGCAGTACTTC
>NA|NA|TRBJ1-1|TRBV18
CASSQNPGGTEAFF
TGTGCCAGCTCACAAAACCCCGGGGGGACTGAAGCTTTCTTT
>TRBD1|once|TRBJ1-2|TRBV9
CASSPDRDHGYTF
TGTGCCAGCAGCCCCGACAGGGATCATGGCTACACCTTC
>TRBD2|NA|TRBJ2-2|TRBV7-9
CASSRLAGGAGELFF
TGTGCCAGCAGCAGACTAGCGGGAGGGGCCGGGGAGCTGTTTTTT